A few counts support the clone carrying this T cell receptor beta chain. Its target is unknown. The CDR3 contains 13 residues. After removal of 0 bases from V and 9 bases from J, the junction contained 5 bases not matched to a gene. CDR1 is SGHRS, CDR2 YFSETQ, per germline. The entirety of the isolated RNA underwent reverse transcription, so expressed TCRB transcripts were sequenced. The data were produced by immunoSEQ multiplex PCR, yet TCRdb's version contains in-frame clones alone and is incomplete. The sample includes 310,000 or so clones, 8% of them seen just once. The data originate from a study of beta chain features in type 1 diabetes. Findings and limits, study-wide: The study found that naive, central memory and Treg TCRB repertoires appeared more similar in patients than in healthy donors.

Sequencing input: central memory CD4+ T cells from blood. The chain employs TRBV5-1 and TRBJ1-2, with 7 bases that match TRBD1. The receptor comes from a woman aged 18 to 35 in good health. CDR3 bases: TGCGCCAGCAGCTTGGAGGACAGGACTAGCTACACCTTC. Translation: CASSLEDRTSYTF.